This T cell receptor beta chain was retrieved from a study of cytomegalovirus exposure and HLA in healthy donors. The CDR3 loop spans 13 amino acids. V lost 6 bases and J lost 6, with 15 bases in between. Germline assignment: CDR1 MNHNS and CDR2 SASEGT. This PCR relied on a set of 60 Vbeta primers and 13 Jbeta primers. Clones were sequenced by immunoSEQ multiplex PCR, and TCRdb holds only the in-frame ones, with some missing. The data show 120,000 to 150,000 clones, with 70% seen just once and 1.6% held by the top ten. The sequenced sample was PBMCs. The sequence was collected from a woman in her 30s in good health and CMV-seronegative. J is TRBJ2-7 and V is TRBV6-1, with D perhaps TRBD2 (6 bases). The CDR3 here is CASRESAGIEQYF. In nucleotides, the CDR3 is TGTGCCAGCAGGGAATCGGCGGGGATCGAGCAGTACTTC.